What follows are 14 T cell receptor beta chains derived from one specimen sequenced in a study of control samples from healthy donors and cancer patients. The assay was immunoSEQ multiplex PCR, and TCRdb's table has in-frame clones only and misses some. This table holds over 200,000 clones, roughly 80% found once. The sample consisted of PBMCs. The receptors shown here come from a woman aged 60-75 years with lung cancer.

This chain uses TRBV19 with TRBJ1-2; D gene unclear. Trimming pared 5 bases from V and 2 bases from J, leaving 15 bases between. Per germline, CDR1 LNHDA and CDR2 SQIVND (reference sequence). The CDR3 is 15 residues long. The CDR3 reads CASSSRAKSNYGYTF. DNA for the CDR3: TGTGCCAGTAGTTCAAGGGCGAAATCGAACTATGGCTACACCTTC.

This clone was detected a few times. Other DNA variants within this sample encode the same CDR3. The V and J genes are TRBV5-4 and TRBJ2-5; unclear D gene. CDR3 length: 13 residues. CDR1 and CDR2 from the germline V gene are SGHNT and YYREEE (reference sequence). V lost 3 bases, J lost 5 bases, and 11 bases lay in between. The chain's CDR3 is CASSSRVGETQYF. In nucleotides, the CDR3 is TGTGCCAGCAGCTCAAGGGTGGGCGAGACCCAGTACTTC.

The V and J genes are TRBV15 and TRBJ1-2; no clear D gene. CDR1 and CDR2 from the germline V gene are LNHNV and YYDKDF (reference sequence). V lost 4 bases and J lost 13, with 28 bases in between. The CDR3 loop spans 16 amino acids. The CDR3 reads CATSIREGPLPSDGTF. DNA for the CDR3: TGTGCCACCAGCATAAGAGAAGGCCCACTCCCTTCGGACGGCACCTTC.

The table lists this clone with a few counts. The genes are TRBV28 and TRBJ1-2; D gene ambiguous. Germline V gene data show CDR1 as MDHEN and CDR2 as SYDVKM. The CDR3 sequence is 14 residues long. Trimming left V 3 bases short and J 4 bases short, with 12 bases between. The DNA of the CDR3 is TGTGCCAGCAGTTTGTTCCGGGATGTCTATGGCTACACCTTC. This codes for CASSLFRDVYGYTF.

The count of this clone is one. The CDR3 DNA follows: TGTGCCAGCAGCTCCAGGGGGCGCGTTAATGGCTACACCTTC. Amino acids: CASSSRGRVNGYTF. This chain uses TRBV7-3 with TRBJ1-2, with 8 positions matching TRBD1. Germline V gives CDR1 SGHTA, CDR2 FQGTGA. The CDR3 totals 14 residues. Germline trimming cut 4 bases from V and 6 bases from J; bases unmatched to any gene: 7.

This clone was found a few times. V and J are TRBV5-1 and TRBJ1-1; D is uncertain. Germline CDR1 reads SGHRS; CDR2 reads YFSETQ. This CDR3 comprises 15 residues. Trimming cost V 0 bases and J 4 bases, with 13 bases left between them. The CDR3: CASSLGVERATEAFF. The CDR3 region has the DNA TGCGCCAGCAGCTTGGGCGTAGAAAGAGCCACTGAAGCTTTCTTT.

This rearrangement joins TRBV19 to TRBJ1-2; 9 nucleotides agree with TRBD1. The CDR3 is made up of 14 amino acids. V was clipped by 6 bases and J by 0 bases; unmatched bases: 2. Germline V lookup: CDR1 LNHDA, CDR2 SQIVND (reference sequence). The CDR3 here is CASRDRGANYGYTF. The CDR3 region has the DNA TGTGCCAGTAGGGACAGGGGAGCTAACTATGGCTACACCTTC.

The CDR3 bases are TGTGCCAGCAGCCCCCCCGGGACAGGGGGATCACCCCTCCACTTT. Its protein is CASSPPGTGGSPLHF. V usage is TRBV11-2 and J usage is TRBJ1-6, with 11 bases identical to TRBD1. J was trimmed by 10 bases and V by 5 bases; bases with no gene match: 7. This CDR3 has 15 amino acids. Germline values: CDR1 SGHAT, CDR2 FQNNGV.

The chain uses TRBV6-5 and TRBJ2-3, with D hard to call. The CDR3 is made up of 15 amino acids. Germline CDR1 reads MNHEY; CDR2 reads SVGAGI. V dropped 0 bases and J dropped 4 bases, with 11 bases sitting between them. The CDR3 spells CASSYSTQNPDTQYF. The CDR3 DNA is TGTGCCAGCAGTTACTCTACCCAGAACCCAGATACGCAGTATTTT.

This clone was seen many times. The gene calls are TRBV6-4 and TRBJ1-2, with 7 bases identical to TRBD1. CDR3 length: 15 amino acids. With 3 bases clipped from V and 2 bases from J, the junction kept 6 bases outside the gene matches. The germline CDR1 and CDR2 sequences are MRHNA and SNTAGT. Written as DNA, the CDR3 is TGTGCCAGCAGTGAGAGGGGGCCGAGGAACTATGGCTACACCTTC. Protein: CASSERGPRNYGYTF.

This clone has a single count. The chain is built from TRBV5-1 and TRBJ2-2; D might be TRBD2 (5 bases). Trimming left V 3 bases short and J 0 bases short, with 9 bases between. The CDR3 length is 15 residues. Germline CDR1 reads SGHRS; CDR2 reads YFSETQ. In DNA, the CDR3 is TGCGCCAGCAGCTCACTAGACCCGAACACCGGGGAGCTGTTTTTT. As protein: CASSSLDPNTGELFF.

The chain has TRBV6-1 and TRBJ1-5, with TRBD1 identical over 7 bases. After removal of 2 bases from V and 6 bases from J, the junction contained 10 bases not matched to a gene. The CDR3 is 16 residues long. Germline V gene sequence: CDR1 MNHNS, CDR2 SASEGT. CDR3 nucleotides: TGTGCCAGCAGTGAAAAAAGGGGGCCAGTCCTTCAGCCCCAGCATTTT. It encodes CASSEKRGPVLQPQHF.

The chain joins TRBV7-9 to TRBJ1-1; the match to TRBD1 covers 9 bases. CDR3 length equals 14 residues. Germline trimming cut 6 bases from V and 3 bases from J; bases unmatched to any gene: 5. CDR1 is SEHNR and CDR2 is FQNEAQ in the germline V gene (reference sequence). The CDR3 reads CASSIQGADTEAFF. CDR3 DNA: TGTGCCAGCAGTATACAGGGGGCGGACACTGAAGCTTTCTTT.

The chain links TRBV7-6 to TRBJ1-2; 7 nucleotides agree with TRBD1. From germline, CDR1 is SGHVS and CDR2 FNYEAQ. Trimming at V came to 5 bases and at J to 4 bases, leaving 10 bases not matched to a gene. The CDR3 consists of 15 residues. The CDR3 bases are TGTGCCAGCAGCCTGTACCCACAGGGGACCTATGGCTACACCTTC. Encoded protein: CASSLYPQGTYGYTF.